Included here is one TCR beta chain sequence, with context. Antigen: not known. Time point meaning: after dendritic cell vaccination, including at tumor progression/relapse. This sample is part of a study of glioma-infiltrating T cells after dendritic cell vaccination. Study-level information: At biweekly intervals, patients got three intradermal dendritic cell vaccine injections. General study results and limits: Complete blood and tumor specimen sets were limited to few patients.

V shed 1 base and J 3 bases; nucleotides not matched to a gene: 8. This CDR3 is built from 17 residues. Germline V lookup: CDR1 KGHSH, CDR2 LQKENI. This table comes from immunoSEQ multiplex PCR, and its TCRdb copy is limited to in-frame clones, with some not included. The data contain about 100,000 clones, roughly 80% of them singletons. The source is a human donor with glioblastoma. V usage is TRBV18 and J usage is TRBJ1-2, with 10 positions matching TRBD1. The sequencing here drew on blood, taken after dendritic cell vaccination. The CDR3 nucleotides are TGTGCCAGCTCACCACTGGTCGGGACAGGGGTTGACTATGGCTACACCTTC. Residues: CASSPLVGTGVDYGYTF.